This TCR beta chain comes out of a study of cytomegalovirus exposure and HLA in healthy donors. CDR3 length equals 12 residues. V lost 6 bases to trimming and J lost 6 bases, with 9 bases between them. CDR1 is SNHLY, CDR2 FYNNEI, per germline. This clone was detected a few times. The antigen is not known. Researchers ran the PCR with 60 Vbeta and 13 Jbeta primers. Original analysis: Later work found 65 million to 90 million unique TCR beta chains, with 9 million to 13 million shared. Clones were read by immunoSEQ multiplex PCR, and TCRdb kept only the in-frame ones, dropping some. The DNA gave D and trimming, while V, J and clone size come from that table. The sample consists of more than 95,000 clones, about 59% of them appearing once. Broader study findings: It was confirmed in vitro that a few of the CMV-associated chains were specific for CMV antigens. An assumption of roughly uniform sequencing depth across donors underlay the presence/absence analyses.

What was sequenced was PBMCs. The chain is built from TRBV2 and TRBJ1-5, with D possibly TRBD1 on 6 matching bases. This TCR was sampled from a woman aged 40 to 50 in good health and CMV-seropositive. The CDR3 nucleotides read TGTGCCAGCAGAACAGGGTTTCAGCCCCAGCATTTT. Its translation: CASRTGFQPQHF.